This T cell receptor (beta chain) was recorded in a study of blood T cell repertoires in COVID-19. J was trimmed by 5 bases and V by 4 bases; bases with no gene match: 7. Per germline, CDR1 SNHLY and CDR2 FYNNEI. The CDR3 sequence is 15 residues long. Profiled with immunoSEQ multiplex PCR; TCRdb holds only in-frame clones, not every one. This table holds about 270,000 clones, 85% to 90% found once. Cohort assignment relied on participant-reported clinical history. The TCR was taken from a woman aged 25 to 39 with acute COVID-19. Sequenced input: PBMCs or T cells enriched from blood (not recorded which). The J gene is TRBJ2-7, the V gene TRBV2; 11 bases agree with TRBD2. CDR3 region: CASSVETSGNHEQYF. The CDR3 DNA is TGTGCCAGCAGTGTGGAGACTAGCGGGAACCACGAGCAGTACTTC.